The subject of this entry is one T cell receptor (beta chain). The target antigen is unknown. These data are taken from a study of post-analysis software for immune sequencing data. Broader study findings: Multiple sclerosis was associated with a significant reduction in normalized Chao1 diversity relative to controls. Controls showed lower frequencies than patients for roughly five TRBV segments, and TRBV5-6, TRBV5-1 and TRBV20-1 were among these.

Libraries were made from TCR beta cDNA, and they carried unique molecular identifiers. TCRdb redid the calling of the PCR reads with MiXCR, one entry per CDR3 protein. The table shows roughly 800,000 distinct CDR3 sequences, with just over 45% occurring only once. Germline V CDR1 and CDR2: SGHRS, YFSETQ. V was clipped by 5 bases and J by 3 bases, with 15 bases between them. The CDR3 totals 14 residues. The receptor was derived from a girl aged 5 to 17 with multiple sclerosis. Sequenced input: blood. This chain connects TRBV5-1 to TRBJ2-7; D possibly corresponds to TRBD2 (5 bases). CDR3 nucleotide sequence: TGCGCCAGCAGGAGGAACGCCGGGGTCTACGAGCAGTACTTC. Translation: CASRRNAGVYEQYF.